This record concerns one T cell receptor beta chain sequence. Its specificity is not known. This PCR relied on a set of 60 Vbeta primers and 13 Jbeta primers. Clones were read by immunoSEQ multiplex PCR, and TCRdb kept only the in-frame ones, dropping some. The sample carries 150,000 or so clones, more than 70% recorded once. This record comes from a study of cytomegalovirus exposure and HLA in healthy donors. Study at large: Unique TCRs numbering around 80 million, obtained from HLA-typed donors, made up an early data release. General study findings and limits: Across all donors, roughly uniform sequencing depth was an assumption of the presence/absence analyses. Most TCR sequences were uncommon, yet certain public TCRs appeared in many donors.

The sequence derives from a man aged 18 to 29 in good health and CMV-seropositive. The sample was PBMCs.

The CDR3 region is CAWSDRGTYEQYF. CDR3 coding DNA: TGTGCCTGGTCTGACAGGGGAACCTACGAGCAGTACTTC. The chain couples TRBV30 to TRBJ2-5, with TRBD1 matching 8 bases. The DNA end favors TRBJ2-7, so the J call may be wrong. Germline CDR1 reads GTSNPN; CDR2 reads SVGIG (reference sequence). The CDR3 runs 13 residues.